This T cell receptor (beta chain) was obtained from a study of blood T cell repertoires in COVID-19. Study context: T cells, B-cell-depleted T cells, or PBMCs provided the cDNA or gDNA that served as material.

In the original processing: Estimation of nucleated cell counts relied on the amplification of reference gene primers. The table came from immunoSEQ multiplex PCR; TCRdb's copy has only in-frame clones and leaves some out. Clone size and the V and J calls come from that table; the DNA yielded D and trimming. This table has 160,000 or so clones, 90% to 95% appearing once. Seattle participants joined during active infection and were tracked over time. Germline V gene lookup returns CDR1 SGHDN and CDR2 FVKESK. This CDR3 comprises 16 residues. The V segment lost 6 bases and the J segment 3 bases; nucleotides outside the gene matches: 14.

Sequenced sample: peripheral blood. The sequence derives from a woman aged 60-75 years with COVID-19, enrolled during active disease. The rearrangement links TRBV14 to TRBJ2-7; 7 bases align to TRBD1. CDR3 bases: TGTGCCAGCAGTCACCTCGAACCGGGACAGAGCTACGAGCAGTACTTC. Its protein is CASSHLEPGQSYEQYF.